Below, 32 T cell receptor beta chains from the same sample are listed, as sequenced in a study of T cell repertoires in cytomegalovirus infection (dated 2019 in TCRdb). The sequencer listed for this sample is Illumina HiSeq 1500. The public reads were quality trimmed at Q25 with fastp and then assembled into clones with MiXCR by TCRdb, keeping productive beta chains. Rows merge per CDR3 protein into single entries with the most common DNA and genes. The sample includes 150,000 or so distinct CDR3 sequences, with about a sixth observed a single time. Around 20% of the sample belongs to the ten largest clones. Sequencing was performed on CD8+ T cells from PBMCs. Receptors originate from a human donor in good health (CMV status not recorded). Some clones in this sample may be carry-over from other donors' samples.

This clonotype showed up just a few times. V usage is TRBV19 and J usage is TRBJ2-1; the D gene is possibly TRBD2 (5 bases). Between the trimmed V and J ends, which lost 7 bases and 5 bases, there was a span of 15 bases. The CDR3 contains 14 residues. The germline gives CDR1 LNHDA, CDR2 SQIVND (reference sequence). The DNA of the CDR3 is TGTGCCAGTACCCTTAGAGGGATTAACAATGAGCAGTTCTTC. It codes for CASTLRGINNEQFF.

J is TRBJ2-7 and V is TRBV7-9; unclear D gene. V was trimmed by 8 bases and J by 0 bases, leaving 8 bases between them. CDR3 size: 12 residues. The germline V gene encodes CDR1 SEHNR and CDR2 FQNEAQ (reference sequence). The CDR3 sequence is CASLDDSYEQYF. The CDR3 DNA sequence: TGTGCCAGCTTAGACGACTCCTACGAGCAGTACTTC.

The chain recombines TRBV15 with TRBJ2-1; TRBD2 aligns across 9 bases. With 1 base clipped from V and 4 bases from J, the junction kept 5 bases outside the gene matches. CDR1 and CDR2 (germline): LNHNV, YYDKDF (reference sequence). The CDR3 has 16 residues. The chain's CDR3 is CATSRAPSGNYNEQFF. CDR3 sequence (DNA): TGTGCCACCAGCAGAGCCCCTAGCGGGAATTACAATGAGCAGTTCTTC. Combining the CDR3 with reference TRBV15 and TRBJ2-1 gives the whole variable domain DAMVIQNPRYQVTQFGKPVTLSCSQTLNHNVMYWYQQKSSQAPKLLFHYYDKDFNNEADTPDNFQSRRPNTSFCFLDIRSPGLGDTAMYLCATSRAPSGNYNEQFFGPGTRLTVL.

The rearrangement links TRBV5-1 to TRBJ2-7, with D possibly matching TRBD2 (5 bases). Per the germline V gene, CDR1 is SGHRS and CDR2 is YFSETQ. The CDR3 runs to 15 residues. Trimming removed 4 bases from V and 5 bases from J, with 19 bases in between. The DNA of the CDR3 is TGCGCCAGCAGCCCCGAGTGGGTCACTAGGGACGAGCAGTACTTC. As protein: CASSPEWVTRDEQYF.

V is TRBV15 and J is TRBJ2-7, with D perhaps TRBD1 or TRBD2 (5 bases each). CDR1 LNHNV and CDR2 YYDKDF come from the germline V gene (reference sequence). Trimming took off 6 bases at V and 7 bases at J, with 16 bases between the two ends. The CDR3 extends over 13 amino acids. CDR3 residues: CATSPGAGGEQYF. The CDR3 nucleotides are TGTGCCACCAGTCCCGGGGCCGGTGGGGAGCAGTACTTC.

There are a few counts of this clonotype. This chain joins TRBV12-3 or TRBV12-4 and TRBJ2-7; D not certain. Trimming took 2 bases from V and 5 from J, leaving 7 bases between them. This CDR3 has 12 residues. CDR3 bases: TGTGCCAGCAGTTTACCCGAAAACGAGCAGTACTTC. The encoded protein is CASSLPENEQYF.

J is TRBJ1-6 and V is TRBV4-1, with unresolved D. Trimming cost V 0 bases and J 7 bases, with 19 bases left between them. Per germline, CDR1 MGHRA and CDR2 YSYEKL. The CDR3 sequence is 18 residues long. The CDR3 sequence is CASSQEPGLTSPNSPLHF. DNA for the CDR3: TGCGCCAGCAGCCAAGAACCTGGACTCACTTCTCCCAATTCACCCCTCCACTTT.

The rearrangement joins TRBV4-1 to TRBJ2-1, with a possible D match to TRBD1 (7 bases). V lost 4 bases to trimming and J lost 5 bases, with 12 bases between them. The CDR3 has 14 residues. The germline V gene encodes CDR1 MGHRA and CDR2 YSYEKL. In DNA form, the CDR3 reads TGCGCCAGCAGCCGCGCGGGACAGAACAATGAGCAGTTCTTC. Translated, it gives CASSRAGQNNEQFF.

This clonotype was recorded a few times. CDR3 coding DNA: TGCAGCGTCCCCGGGACAGGGGATTCACCCCTCCACTTT. The encoded protein is CSVPGTGDSPLHF. The rearrangement links TRBV29-1 to TRBJ1-6; TRBD1 aligns across 10 bases. The CDR3 is made up of 13 amino acids. CDR1 is SQVTM, CDR2 ANQGSEA, per germline. V lost 6 bases, J lost 8 bases, and 4 bases stayed unmatched.

The chain is built from TRBV12-3 or TRBV12-4 and TRBJ2-5; D may be TRBD1 (6 bases). With 5 bases removed from V and 2 bases from J, the gap between germline ends came to 12 bases. CDR3 size: 14 residues. This CDR3 is CASSNTGRQETQYF. The DNA for the CDR3 is TGTGCCAGCAGTAACACAGGGAGACAAGAGACCCAGTACTTC.

This sequence joins TRBV11-2 and TRBJ1-5; D not certain. Trimming shortened V by 5 bases and J by 0 bases, and 14 bases separated the two germline ends. The CDR3 is 16 amino acids. Germline values: CDR1 SGHAT, CDR2 FQNNGV. Here the CDR3 reads CASSGHQADSNQPQHF. For the CDR3, the DNA is TGTGCCAGCAGCGGCCACCAGGCGGATAGCAATCAGCCCCAGCATTTT.

This clonotype occurred a few times. The chain combines TRBV10-3 with TRBJ2-4; D gene uncertain. Trimming removed 0 bases at V and 0 bases at J, with 12 bases between. The CDR3 has 17 amino acids. CDR1 and CDR2 (germline): ENHRY, SYGVKD. CDR3 sequence: CAISESMQVEAKNIQYF. CDR3 bases: TGTGCCATCAGTGAGTCAATGCAGGTTGAAGCCAAAAACATTCAGTACTTC.

This chain joins TRBV4-3 and TRBJ2-7; D remains ambiguous. This CDR3 spans 15 amino acids. Germline CDR1 reads LGHNA; CDR2 reads YSLEER. V was cut by 0 bases and J by 3 bases, with 12 bases left in between. In DNA, the CDR3 is TGCGCCAGCAGCCAAGATCTCTGGCAGTACTACGAGCAGTACTTC. It yields the protein CASSQDLWQYYEQYF.

This clonotype has at least ten counts. The rearrangement links TRBV20-1 to TRBJ2-3, with 13 bases that match TRBD2. Germline trimming cut 3 bases from V and 9 bases from J; bases unmatched to any gene: 6. In germline, CDR1 is DFQATT, CDR2 SNEGSKA (reference sequence). CDR3 length: 14 residues. The CDR3 here is CSARGLAGTETQYF. CDR3 coding DNA: TGCAGTGCTAGGGGACTAGCGGGAACGGAGACGCAGTATTTT.

This clonotype has just a few counts. V usage is TRBV7-9 and J usage is TRBJ2-7; 7 bases match TRBD1. J lost 4 bases, V lost 10 bases, and 13 bases had no gene match. Looked up from germline, CDR1 is SEHNR and CDR2 is FQNEAQ (reference sequence). CDR3 size: 14 residues. The DNA for the CDR3 is TGTGCCACCGATACACAGGGGCGGAATTACGAGCAGTACTTC. Its translation: CATDTQGRNYEQYF.

The sample holds many counts of this clonotype. This CDR3 is CASSELGHRNTEAFF. The DNA for the CDR3 is TGTGCCAGCAGTGAACTGGGACACCGAAACACTGAAGCTTTCTTT. The V call is TRBV25-1, the J call TRBJ1-1; weak D call: TRBD1 (6 bases). Germline CDR1 and CDR2: MGHDK and SYGVNS. Trimming cost V 2 bases and J 2 bases, with 12 bases left between them. The CDR3 covers 15 residues.

This clonotype was seen a few times. The rearrangement joins TRBV4-1 to TRBJ2-1, with D tentatively TRBD1 (6 bases). Germline V CDR1 and CDR2: MGHRA, YSYEKL. The CDR3 covers 12 residues. With 8 bases removed from V and 8 bases from J, the gap between germline ends came to 13 bases. The CDR3 DNA reads as TGCGCCAGCGGGACACCAAGGGATGAGCAGTTCTTC. This encodes CASGTPRDEQFF.

V and J are TRBV29-1 and TRBJ1-1; D might be TRBD1 (6 bases). The CDR3 contains 13 residues. V lost 5 bases and J 1 base, leaving 11 bases between the germline ends. Germline V gene sequence: CDR1 SQVTM, CDR2 ANQGSEA. CDR3 in DNA: TGCAGCGTTTTACAGGGACAGAACACTGAAGCTTTCTTT. Amino acid sequence: CSVLQGQNTEAFF.

This clonotype was observed a handful of times. This chain connects TRBV20-1 to TRBJ2-7, with TRBD2 matching 7 bases. V was clipped by 0 bases and J by 0 bases; unmatched bases: 8. The CDR3 has 16 amino acids. Germline CDR1 and CDR2: DFQATT and SNEGSKA (reference sequence). CDR3 residues: CSARDSLAASSYEQYF. The CDR3 DNA follows: TGCAGTGCTAGAGATTCGCTAGCGGCAAGCTCCTACGAGCAGTACTTC.

The gene calls are TRBV7-2 and TRBJ1-2; D not resolved. CDR3 size: 15 residues. Germline assignment: CDR1 SGHTA and CDR2 FQGNSA. The V and J ends lost 1 base and 2 bases respectively, with 11 bases between them. CDR3: CASSLGGGRNYGYTF. Written as DNA, the CDR3 is TGTGCCAGCAGCTTAGGAGGCGGACGCAACTATGGCTACACCTTC.

This clonotype was recorded a few times. The CDR3 region has the DNA TGTGCCAGCAGTCGGACAGCTACCTACGAGCAGTACTTC. Its translation is CASSRTATYEQYF. The genes are TRBV7-2 and TRBJ2-7, with D possibly being TRBD1 (6 bases). V lost 6 bases to trimming and J lost 2 bases, with 11 bases between them. The germline V gene encodes CDR1 SGHTA and CDR2 FQGNSA. The CDR3 sequence is 13 residues long.

This clonotype was detected ten times or more. V is TRBV12-5 and J is TRBJ2-7; D perhaps matches TRBD2 (6 bases). The V end lost 3 bases, the J end lost 5 bases, and 14 bases lay between the germline ends. From germline, CDR1 is LGHNT and CDR2 FRNRAP. CDR3 length equals 14 residues. The CDR3 region is CASGFGGKRDEQYF. The CDR3 nucleotides read TGTGCTAGTGGTTTCGGGGGAAAGAGGGACGAGCAGTACTTC.

CDR3 in DNA: TGTGCCAGCAGTTCGGACAGCAATAATGAGCAGTTCTTC. Protein product: CASSSDSNNEQFF. The chain employs TRBV12-3 or TRBV12-4 and TRBJ2-1; TRBD1 is a possible D gene (6 bases). The CDR3 consists of 13 residues. Trimming took off 4 bases at V and 7 bases at J, with 11 bases between the two ends.

V and J are TRBV7-2 and TRBJ2-3, with 10 bases identical to TRBD2. This CDR3 has 16 residues. J was trimmed by 5 bases and V by 5 bases; bases with no gene match: 10. From germline, CDR1 is SGHTA and CDR2 FQGNSA. Here the CDR3 DNA reads TGTGCCAGCAGCCCCGGGTGGCGGACTAGCGGAGATACGCAGTATTTT. Encoded protein: CASSPGWRTSGDTQYF.

This clonotype was counted a few times. This chain uses TRBV11-1 with TRBJ2-7, with D maybe TRBD1 (5 bases). The V and J ends lost 8 bases and 3 bases respectively, with 11 bases between them. The germline CDR1 and CDR2 sequences are SGHAT and FQDESV (reference sequence). This CDR3 region has 12 residues. The CDR3 sequence is CASATGYYEQYF. CDR3 DNA: TGTGCCAGCGCAACAGGTTACTACGAGCAGTACTTC.

CDR3 nucleotides: TGTGCCAGCAGCGGGTCCGGGACTAGCGGGAATGAGCAGTTCTTC. Amino acid sequence: CASSGSGTSGNEQFF. The gene calls are TRBV11-2 and TRBJ2-1; TRBD2 agrees at 12 bases. The junction had 6 bases not matched to a gene; V was cut back by 5 bases and J by 7 bases. CDR3 size: 15 residues. Germline CDR1 SGHAT, CDR2 FQNNGV.

V and J are TRBV5-5 and TRBJ2-7; D uncertain. V was pared by 0 bases and J by 0 bases, with 7 bases between. The CDR3 covers 14 residues. Germline V CDR1 and CDR2: SGHKS, YYEKEE (reference sequence). CDR3 loop: CASSLEHASYEQYF. CDR3 DNA sequence: TGTGCCAGCAGCTTGGAACATGCCTCCTACGAGCAGTACTTC.

The chain is built from TRBV11-2 and TRBJ1-4; the D is unclear. This CDR3 has 12 amino acids. Looked up from germline, CDR1 is SGHAT and CDR2 is FQNNGV. V was cut by 10 bases and J by 0 bases, with 6 bases left in between. The CDR3 loop is CATSATNEKLFF. The CDR3 bases are TGTGCCACCTCTGCAACTAATGAAAAACTGTTTTTT. Combining the CDR3 with reference TRBV11-2 and TRBJ1-4 gives the whole variable domain EAGVAQSPRYKIIEKRQSVAFWCNPISGHATLYWYQQILGQGPKLLIQFQNNGVVDDSQLPKDRFSAERLKGVDSTLKIQPAKLEDSAVYLCATSATNEKLFFGSGTQLSVL.

The chain employs TRBV11-2 and TRBJ2-7; D call uncertain. Trimming pared 6 bases from V and 6 bases from J, leaving 3 bases between. Germline V lookup: CDR1 SGHAT, CDR2 FQNNGV. This CDR3 spans 9 amino acids. CDR3 nucleotide sequence: TGTGCCAGCAGGAGCGAGCAGTACTTC. It is translated as CASRSEQYF.

This clonotype was seen a single time. The chain couples TRBV2 to TRBJ2-5; unclear D gene. The CDR3 contains 12 residues. V lost 2 bases to trimming and J lost 3 bases, with 4 bases between them. Germline-derived CDR1 and CDR2 are SNHLY and FYNNEI. Written as DNA, the CDR3 is TGTGCCAGCAGTGAATCCGAAGAGACCCAGTACTTC. Its protein product is CASSESEETQYF.

There are a few counts of this clonotype. The chain couples TRBV6-2 or TRBV6-3 to TRBJ1-1; D is uncertain. Deletions cut 2 bases from V and 3 bases from J, with 10 bases between. Germline CDR1 reads MNHEY; CDR2 reads SVGEGT. CDR3 length: 14 residues. CDR3 region: CASSYQQSYTEAFF. In DNA form, the CDR3 reads TGTGCCAGCAGTTACCAGCAGAGTTACACTGAAGCTTTCTTT.

The J gene is TRBJ2-1, the V gene TRBV28, with TRBD2 matching over 9 bases. Germline lookup yields CDR1 MDHEN and CDR2 SYDVKM. V shed 6 bases and J 9 bases; nucleotides not matched to a gene: 18. This CDR3 contains 17 residues. This CDR3 is CASRPLQVAGEAGEQFF. The CDR3 DNA sequence: TGTGCCAGCAGACCCCTTCAGGTAGCGGGAGAGGCAGGTGAGCAGTTCTTC. Combining the CDR3 with reference TRBV28 and TRBJ2-1 gives the whole variable domain DVKVTQSSRYLVKRTGEKVFLECVQDMDHENMFWYRQDPGLGLRLIYFSYDVKMKEKGDIPEGYSVSREKKERFSLILESASTNQTSMYLCASRPLQVAGEAGEQFFGPGTRLTVL.